This T cell receptor beta chain emerged from a study of T cell responses to AZD1222 COVID-19 vaccine. Turning to the study itself: Investigators merged groups given second doses at roughly 4 or roughly 12 weeks.

Study-level results: Among the donors, most were white British and more were female, and clonal diversity was possibly underestimated. Only after the peak T cell response were repertoires sampled. In the spike-specific TCR repertoire, nearly half reportedly target unmutated variant regions.

Sequencing used immunoSEQ multiplex PCR; TCRdb keeps in-frame clones, though not all of them. The sample shows around 100,000 clones, 84% of them seen only once. As concerns this clone: Its target is unknown.

This receptor was obtained from an adult in good health. Material: peripheral blood, obtained on day 0 of AZD1222 vaccination.

The CDR3 protein is CASSSLTDSSTDTQYF. The DNA for the CDR3 is TGTGCCAGCAGCTCTCTAACGGACAGTAGCACAGATACGCAGTATTTT. The rearrangement links TRBV7-9 to TRBJ2-3; TRBD1 is a possible D gene (6 bases). Per germline, CDR1 SEHNR and CDR2 FQNEAQ (reference sequence). V was shortened by 4 bases and J by 0 bases, with 14 bases between the two germline ends. CDR3 length: 16 residues.